Below are 19 T cell receptor beta chains sequenced from a single sample in a study of beta chain features in type 1 diabetes. Study-wide points: Among patients with Type 1 diabetes, TCRB CDR3s were moderately but significantly shorter in every one of the four CD4+ subsets.

cDNA synthesis used the whole RNA isolate, giving expressed TCRB sequences. The data were produced by immunoSEQ multiplex PCR, yet TCRdb's version contains in-frame clones alone and is incomplete. The table lists about 160,000 clones, 7.8% of them singletons. Their cognate antigens are unknown. Specimen: central memory CD4+ T cells from blood. These receptors all stem from a woman in her thirties or forties with type 1 diabetes.

This clone was found a few times. The chain recombines TRBV6-5 with TRBJ2-5; 7 bases line up with TRBD1. Per the germline V gene, CDR1 is MNHEY and CDR2 is SVGAGI. The CDR3 runs to 14 residues. Trimming cost V 5 bases and J 7 bases; bases outside gene matches: 10. The DNA for the CDR3 is TGTGCCAGCAGTACTGACAGGGTGGTGGGGACCCAGTACTTC. Protein product: CASSTDRVVGTQYF.

CDR3 amino acids: CASSWARGANYGYTF. As DNA, the CDR3 is TGCGCCAGCAGCTGGGCTCGGGGAGCTAACTATGGCTACACCTTC. The rearrangement joins TRBV5-1 to TRBJ1-2; D is unresolved. The V gene's germline CDR1 is SGHRS and CDR2 YFSETQ. The CDR3 runs 15 residues. V dropped 3 bases and J dropped 0 bases, with 12 bases sitting between them.

The chain has TRBV28 and TRBJ1-2, with 7 bases identical to TRBD1. V gave up 6 bases and J gave up 2 bases; unmatched junction bases: 6. The CDR3 has 14 residues. Germline CDR1 MDHEN, CDR2 SYDVKM. For the CDR3, the DNA is TGTGCCAGCAGCCTACTGGGACAGAACTATGGCTACACCTTC. Translation gives CASSLLGQNYGYTF.

This clone showed up many times. The chain is built from TRBV30 and TRBJ2-1; TRBD2 aligns across 7 bases. Germline CDR1 is GTSNPN and CDR2 is SVGIG (reference sequence). The CDR3 runs to 14 residues. J gave up 10 bases and V 1 base, and 10 bases lay outside the gene matches. The CDR3 bases are TGTGCCTGGAGTGCCCTGAGACTAGCAGGCGAGCAGTTCTTC. It codes for CAWSALRLAGEQFF.

V and J are TRBV27 and TRBJ1-5, with 9 bases identical to TRBD1. J was trimmed by 9 bases and V by 4 bases; bases with no gene match: 10. Germline CDR1 and CDR2: MNHEY and SMNVEV (reference sequence). CDR3 length equals 15 residues. CDR3 coding DNA: TGTGCCAGCAGTTACGGACAGGGGACCCTTGGGCCCCAGCATTTT. Amino acids: CASSYGQGTLGPQHF.

There are a few counts of this clone. The V gene is TRBV12-5, the J gene TRBJ2-5; D is perhaps TRBD2 (5 bases). CDR1 is LGHNT, CDR2 FRNRAP, per germline. With 4 bases removed from V and 4 bases from J, the gap between germline ends came to 22 bases. The CDR3 length is 17 residues. The CDR3 nucleotides are TGTGCTAGTGGTTACTTCTCCGATCCTGGGGAGTTAGAGACCCAGTACTTC. Translated, it gives CASGYFSDPGELETQYF.

This clone was found a few times. The chain combines TRBV11-2 with TRBJ2-3, with D perhaps TRBD1 (5 bases). The germline CDR1 and CDR2 sequences are SGHAT and FQNNGV. CDR3 length equals 16 residues. V lost 1 base, J lost 3 bases, and 14 bases lay in between. CDR3 bases: TGTGCCAGCAGCTTAGCACGAGGCAGGGAAACAGATACGCAGTATTTT. Translated, it gives CASSLARGRETDTQYF. The entire variable domain, with the rest obtained from reference TRBV11-2 and TRBJ2-3, is as follows: EAGVAQSPRYKIIEKRQSVAFWCNPISGHATLYWYQQILGQGPKLLIQFQNNGVVDDSQLPKDRFSAERLKGVDSTLKIQPAKLEDSAVYLCASSLARGRETDTQYFGPGTRLTVL.

In its sample, this clone was seen a few times. This chain uses TRBV4-3 with TRBJ1-1, with a possible D match to TRBD1 (5 bases). Per germline, CDR1 LGHNA and CDR2 YSLEER. The CDR3 is 15 residues long. Trimming removed 4 bases at V and 5 bases at J, with 17 bases between. The CDR3 protein is CASSPSGTRGTEAFF. CDR3 sequence (DNA): TGCGCCAGCAGCCCCTCTGGGACGCGGGGAACTGAAGCTTTCTTT.

This clone was counted a few times. J is TRBJ1-1 and V is TRBV7-2, with D hard to call. V was pared by 5 bases and J by 4 bases, with 8 bases between. The CDR3 runs 12 residues. From germline, CDR1 is SGHTA and CDR2 FQGNSA. CDR3 amino acids: CASSHEATEAFF. CDR3 bases: TGTGCCAGCAGCCACGAGGCCACTGAAGCTTTCTTT. Using reference TRBV7-2 and TRBJ1-1 for the parts outside the CDR3, the full variable domain is GAGVSQSPSNKVTEKGKDVELRCDPISGHTALYWYRQSLGQGLEFLIYFQGNSAPDKSGLPSDRFSAERTGGSVSTLTIQRTQQEDSAVYLCASSHEATEAFFGQGTRLTVV.

This clone was counted a few times. The chain links TRBV7-2 to TRBJ2-1; 9 bases line up with TRBD1. Germline trimming cut 2 bases from V and 10 bases from J; bases unmatched to any gene: 12. The CDR3 loop spans 16 amino acids. The germline gives CDR1 SGHTA, CDR2 FQGNSA. CDR3 DNA sequence: TGTGCCAGCAGCTTATGGGGGACAGGGATTACAATAGAGCAGTTCTTC. It translates to CASSLWGTGITIEQFF.

The chain employs TRBV30 and TRBJ2-3, with 7 bases that match TRBD2. This CDR3 has 17 amino acids. Per germline, CDR1 GTSNPN and CDR2 SVGIG (reference sequence). V lost 3 bases, J lost 5 bases, and 17 bases stayed unmatched. CDR3 in amino acids: CAWSPRGGRELEDTQYF. The CDR3 region has the DNA TGTGCCTGGAGCCCCCGTGGAGGGCGGGAGCTTGAAGATACGCAGTATTTT.

This clone has more than one count but fewer than ten. J is TRBJ2-1 and V is TRBV16; D gene uncertain. Germline V CDR1 and CDR2: KGHSY, FQNENV. The CDR3 is made up of 11 amino acids. The V and J ends lost 4 bases and 6 bases respectively, with 4 bases between them. The CDR3 DNA reads TGTGCCAGCAGCCCCAGCAATGAGCAGTTCTTC. Translating gives CASSPSNEQFF.

A few counts support this clone. This CDR3 is also generated by other DNA sequences in the sample. The genes are TRBV7-3 and TRBJ1-1, with TRBD1 as a possible D gene (5 bases). Germline-derived CDR1 and CDR2 are SGHTA and FQGTGA. The length of the CDR3 is 13 residues. Between the trimmed V and J ends, which lost 5 bases and 1 base, there was a span of 8 bases. The CDR3 loop is CASSIQGNTEAFF. For the CDR3, the DNA is TGTGCCAGCAGCATCCAGGGGAACACTGAAGCTTTCTTT.

This sequence joins TRBV18 and TRBJ1-2; TRBD1 might be the D (5 bases). V was cut by 2 bases and J by 4 bases, with 17 bases left in between. CDR3 length: 16 residues. CDR1 and CDR2 from the germline V gene are KGHSH and LQKENI. CDR3 loop: CASSPETARDFYGYTF. CDR3 in DNA: TGTGCCAGCTCACCAGAAACAGCGAGGGACTTCTATGGCTACACCTTC.

In this sample, this clone turned up a few times. V usage is TRBV7-9 and J usage is TRBJ2-1; a weak D match, TRBD2 (7 bases). V was trimmed by 5 bases and J by 2 bases, leaving 13 bases between them. The length of the CDR3 is 15 residues. Germline CDR1 SEHNR, CDR2 FQNEAQ (reference sequence). CDR3 protein: CASSAGAGTYNEQFF. CDR3 in DNA: TGTGCCAGCAGCGCGGGGGCGGGCACCTACAATGAGCAGTTCTTC.

The CDR3, as DNA: TGTGCCAGCTCCCGGGACAGACAGTACGAGCAGTACTTC. It translates to CASSRDRQYEQYF. V gene TRBV18 combines with J gene TRBJ2-7; the match to TRBD1 covers 7 bases. The CDR3 covers 13 residues. V gave up 6 bases and J gave up 4 bases; unmatched junction bases: 6. Germline values: CDR1 KGHSH, CDR2 LQKENI.

This clone was found a few times. J is TRBJ2-7 and V is TRBV5-4, with D perhaps TRBD1 (6 bases). Trimming shortened V by 5 bases and J by 1 base, and 10 bases separated the two germline ends. Germline CDR1 and CDR2: SGHNT and YYREEE (reference sequence). The CDR3 spans 13 residues. CDR3 nucleotide sequence: TGTGCCAGCAGTCGACAGGATTCCTACGAGCAGTACTTC. Translated, it gives CASSRQDSYEQYF.

This clone has a count of ten or more. The V gene is TRBV18, the J gene TRBJ2-6; D is unresolved. The germline CDR1 and CDR2 sequences are KGHSH and LQKENI. V was clipped by 3 bases and J by 5 bases, with 2 bases between them. The CDR3 covers 12 residues. Written as DNA, the CDR3 is TGTGCCAGCTCACCTAGGGCCAACGTCCTGACTTTC. This sequence encodes CASSPRANVLTF.

The sample holds a few counts of this clone. The chain employs TRBV7-8 and TRBJ2-1, with D tentatively TRBD2 (5 bases). V was trimmed by 7 bases and J by 2 bases, leaving 18 bases between them. The CDR3 runs 16 residues. Germline V CDR1 and CDR2: SGHVS, FQNEAQ. CDR3 in amino acids: CASTGVGIKAYNEQFF. As DNA, the CDR3 is TGTGCCAGCACCGGGGTGGGCATCAAGGCCTACAATGAGCAGTTCTTC.